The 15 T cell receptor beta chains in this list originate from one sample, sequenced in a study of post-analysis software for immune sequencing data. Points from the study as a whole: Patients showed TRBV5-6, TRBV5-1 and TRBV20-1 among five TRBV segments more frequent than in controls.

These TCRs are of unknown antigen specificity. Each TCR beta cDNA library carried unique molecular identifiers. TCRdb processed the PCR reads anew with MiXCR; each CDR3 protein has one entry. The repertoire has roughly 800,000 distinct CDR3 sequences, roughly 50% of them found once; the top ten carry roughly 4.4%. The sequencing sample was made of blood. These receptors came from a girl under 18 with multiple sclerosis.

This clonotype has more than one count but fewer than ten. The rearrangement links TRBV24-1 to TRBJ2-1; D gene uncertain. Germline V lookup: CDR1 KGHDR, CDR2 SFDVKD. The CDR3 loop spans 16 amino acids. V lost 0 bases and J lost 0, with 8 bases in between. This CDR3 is CATSDLPSLSYNEQFF. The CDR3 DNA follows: TGTGCCACCAGTGATTTGCCCTCCCTCTCCTACAATGAGCAGTTCTTC.

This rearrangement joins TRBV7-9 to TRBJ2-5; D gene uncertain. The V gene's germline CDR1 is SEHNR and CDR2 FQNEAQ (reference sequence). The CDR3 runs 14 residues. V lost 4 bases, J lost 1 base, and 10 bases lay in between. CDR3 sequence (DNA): TGTGCCAGCAGCTCCTACTTAGTCCAAGAGACCCAGTACTTC. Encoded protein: CASSSYLVQETQYF.

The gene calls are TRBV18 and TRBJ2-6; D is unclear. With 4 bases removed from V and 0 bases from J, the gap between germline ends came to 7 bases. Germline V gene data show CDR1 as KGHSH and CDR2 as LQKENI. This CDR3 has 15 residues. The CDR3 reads CASSQEVSGANVLTF. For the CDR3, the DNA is TGTGCCAGCTCACAAGAGGTCTCTGGGGCCAACGTCCTGACTTTC.

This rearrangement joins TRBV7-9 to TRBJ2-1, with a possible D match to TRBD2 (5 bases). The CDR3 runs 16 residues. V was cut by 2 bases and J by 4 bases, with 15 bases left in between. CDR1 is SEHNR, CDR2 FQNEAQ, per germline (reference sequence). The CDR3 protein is CASSLTANGMYNEQFF. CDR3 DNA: TGTGCCAGCAGCTTAACTGCAAACGGGATGTACAATGAGCAGTTCTTC.

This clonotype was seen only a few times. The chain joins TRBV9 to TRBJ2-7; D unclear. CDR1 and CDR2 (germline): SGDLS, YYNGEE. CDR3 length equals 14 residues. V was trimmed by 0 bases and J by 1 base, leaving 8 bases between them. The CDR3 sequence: CASSVGSPSYEQYF. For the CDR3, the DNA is TGTGCCAGCAGCGTAGGGAGCCCGTCCTACGAGCAGTACTTC.

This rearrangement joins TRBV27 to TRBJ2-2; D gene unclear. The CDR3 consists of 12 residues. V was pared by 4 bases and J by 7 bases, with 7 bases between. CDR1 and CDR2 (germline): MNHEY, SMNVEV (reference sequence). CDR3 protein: CASSSLGGELFF. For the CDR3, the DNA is TGTGCCAGCAGTTCCCTCGGCGGGGAGCTGTTTTTT.

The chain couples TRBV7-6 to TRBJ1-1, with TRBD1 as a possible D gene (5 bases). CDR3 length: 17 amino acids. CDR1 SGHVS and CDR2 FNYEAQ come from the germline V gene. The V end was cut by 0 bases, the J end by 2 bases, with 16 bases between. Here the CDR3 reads CASSLAYAIQENTEAFF. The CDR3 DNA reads TGTGCCAGCAGCTTAGCCTATGCGATACAGGAAAACACTGAAGCTTTCTTT.

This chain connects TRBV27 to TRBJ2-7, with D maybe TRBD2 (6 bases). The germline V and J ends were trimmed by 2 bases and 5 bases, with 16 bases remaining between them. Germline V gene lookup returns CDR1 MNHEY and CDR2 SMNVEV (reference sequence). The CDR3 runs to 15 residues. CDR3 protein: CASSLGTSGENEQYF. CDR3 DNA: TGTGCCAGCAGTTTAGGGACGTCGGGGGAGAACGAGCAGTACTTC.

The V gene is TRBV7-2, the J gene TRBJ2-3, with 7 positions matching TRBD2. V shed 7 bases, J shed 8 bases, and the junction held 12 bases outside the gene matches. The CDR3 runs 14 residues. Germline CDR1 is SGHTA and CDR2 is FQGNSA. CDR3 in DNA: TGTGCCAGCATTCGGGGACTAAGAGAGGGTACGCAGTATTTT. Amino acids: CASIRGLREGTQYF.

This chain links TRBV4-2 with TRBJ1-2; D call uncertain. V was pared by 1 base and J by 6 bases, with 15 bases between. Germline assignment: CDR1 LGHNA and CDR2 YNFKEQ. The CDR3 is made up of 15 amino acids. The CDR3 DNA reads TGTGCCAGCAGCCAAGGGGTCAGGATAGACCATGGCTACACCTTC. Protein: CASSQGVRIDHGYTF.

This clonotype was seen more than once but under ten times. CDR3 coding DNA: TGCAGCGTTGGAGGGGGGGGACGACAAGAGACCCAGTACTTC. Amino acid sequence: CSVGGGGRQETQYF. The chain recombines TRBV29-1 with TRBJ2-5; weak D call: TRBD2 (7 bases). The CDR3 is 14 residues long. Trimming cost V 4 bases and J 2 bases, with 14 bases left between them. Per the germline V gene, CDR1 is SQVTM and CDR2 is ANQGSEA.

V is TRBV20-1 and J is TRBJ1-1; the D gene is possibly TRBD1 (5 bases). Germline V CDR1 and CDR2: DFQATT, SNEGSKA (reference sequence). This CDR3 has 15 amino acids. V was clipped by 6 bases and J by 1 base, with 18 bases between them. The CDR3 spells CSAPKGRSPNTEAFF. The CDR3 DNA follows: TGCAGTGCGCCGAAGGGACGGAGCCCGAACACTGAAGCTTTCTTT.

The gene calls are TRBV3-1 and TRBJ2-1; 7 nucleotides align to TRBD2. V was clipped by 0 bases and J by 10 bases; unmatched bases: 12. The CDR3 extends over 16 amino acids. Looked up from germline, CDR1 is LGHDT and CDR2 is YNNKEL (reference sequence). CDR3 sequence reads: CASSQDRLAALREQFF. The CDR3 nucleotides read TGTGCCAGCAGCCAAGATCGACTAGCCGCGCTGAGGGAGCAGTTCTTC.

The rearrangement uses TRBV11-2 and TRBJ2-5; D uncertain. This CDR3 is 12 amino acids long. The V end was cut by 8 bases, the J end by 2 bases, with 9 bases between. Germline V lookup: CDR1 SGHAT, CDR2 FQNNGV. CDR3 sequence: CASQSLQETQYF. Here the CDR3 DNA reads TGTGCCAGCCAGTCGCTGCAAGAGACCCAGTACTTC.

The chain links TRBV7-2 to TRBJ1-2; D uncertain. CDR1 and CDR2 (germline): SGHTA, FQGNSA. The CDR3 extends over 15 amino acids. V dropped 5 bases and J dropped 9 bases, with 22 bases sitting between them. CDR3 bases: TGTGCCAGCAGCCTCCCGGGTGGCTCCGCTGAGAGCTACACCTTC. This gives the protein CASSLPGGSAESYTF.